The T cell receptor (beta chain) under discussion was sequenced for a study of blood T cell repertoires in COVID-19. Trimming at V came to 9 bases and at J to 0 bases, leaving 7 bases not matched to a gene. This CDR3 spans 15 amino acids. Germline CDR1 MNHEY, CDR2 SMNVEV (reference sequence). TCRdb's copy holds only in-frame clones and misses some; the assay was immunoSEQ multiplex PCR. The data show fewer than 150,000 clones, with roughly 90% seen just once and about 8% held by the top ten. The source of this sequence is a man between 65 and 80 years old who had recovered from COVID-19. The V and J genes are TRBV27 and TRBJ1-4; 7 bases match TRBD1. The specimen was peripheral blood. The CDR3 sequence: CASRHRGSTNEKLFF. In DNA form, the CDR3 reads TGTGCCAGTCGCCACAGGGGATCAACTAATGAAAAACTGTTTTTT.